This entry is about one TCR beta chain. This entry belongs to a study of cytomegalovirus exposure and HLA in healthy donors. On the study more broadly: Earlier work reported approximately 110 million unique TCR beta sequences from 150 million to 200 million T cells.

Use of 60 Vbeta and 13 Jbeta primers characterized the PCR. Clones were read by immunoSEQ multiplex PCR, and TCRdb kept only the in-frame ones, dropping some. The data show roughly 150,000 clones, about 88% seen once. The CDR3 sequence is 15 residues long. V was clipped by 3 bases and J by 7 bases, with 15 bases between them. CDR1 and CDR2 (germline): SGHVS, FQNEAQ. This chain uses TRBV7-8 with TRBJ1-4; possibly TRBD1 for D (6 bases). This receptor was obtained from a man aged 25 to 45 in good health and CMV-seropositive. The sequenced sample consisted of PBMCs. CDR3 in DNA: TGTGCCAGCAGCTTGACAACAGGGCTGGGTGAAAAACTGTTTTTT. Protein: CASSLTTGLGEKLFF.